This T cell receptor beta chain was obtained from a study of blood T cell repertoires in COVID-19. For the study at large: COVID-19 samples, acute and convalescent, were from the United States, Italy and Spain. T cells, B-cell-depleted T cells, or PBMCs supplied cDNA or gDNA.

This clone has just a few counts. Original data processing: Cell counts per sample came from amplifying reference gene primers. Assay: immunoSEQ multiplex PCR; the TCRdb copy retains only in-frame clones and omits some. D and trimming were read from the DNA, whereas the V and J calls and clone size are those reported in that table. The sample includes about 100,000 clones, around four fifths seen only once; the top ten take approximately 31%. The CDR3 length is 15 residues. CDR1 and CDR2 (germline): SGHAT, FQNNGV. V lost 0 bases and J 3 bases, leaving 9 bases between the germline ends. Sequencing was carried out using peripheral blood. The chain joins TRBV11-2 to TRBJ2-1; tentative D call: TRBD2 (6 bases). The source is a man aged 70 or older with active or convalescent COVID-19. The CDR3, as DNA: TGTGCCAGCAGCTTAGAGGGGGGAGTCTACAATGAGCAGTTCTTC. Its protein is CASSLEGGVYNEQFF.